The count of the clone carrying this T cell receptor beta chain is one. Its specificity is not known. This sample is part of a study of shared clonotypes between healthy human individuals. Study-wide findings and caveats: All-four-donor shared clonotypes had higher generation probabilities than non-shared clonotypes did. It was observed that approximately 5% of naive CD4 clonotypes were shared across a few donors.

Looked up from germline, CDR1 is ENHRY and CDR2 is SYGVKD. This CDR3 contains 16 residues. V lost 4 bases, J lost 1 base, and 17 bases lay in between. The deep-level immunoSEQ assay was used. Template for every sorted-subset replicate PCR totaled around 210 ng DNA, around 32,000 T cell genomes. Here immunoSEQ multiplex PCR was the method, and the copy in TCRdb shows in-frame clones only, minus some. This table holds 950,000 to 1,100,000 clones, around 78% found once. The TCR sequence derives from a man aged 18 to 30 in good health. Some clones in this sample may be carry-over from other donors' samples. The gene calls are TRBV10-3 and TRBJ2-7; the D gene is possibly TRBD2 (5 bases). The sample taken for sequencing was memory CD4+ T cells from PBMCs. The subset here: CD45RA-negative fraction. For the CDR3, the DNA is TGTGCCATCAGTGGCCCCCGGGGTGGGGAGTCCTACGAGCAGTACTTC. This sequence encodes CAISGPRGGESYEQYF.